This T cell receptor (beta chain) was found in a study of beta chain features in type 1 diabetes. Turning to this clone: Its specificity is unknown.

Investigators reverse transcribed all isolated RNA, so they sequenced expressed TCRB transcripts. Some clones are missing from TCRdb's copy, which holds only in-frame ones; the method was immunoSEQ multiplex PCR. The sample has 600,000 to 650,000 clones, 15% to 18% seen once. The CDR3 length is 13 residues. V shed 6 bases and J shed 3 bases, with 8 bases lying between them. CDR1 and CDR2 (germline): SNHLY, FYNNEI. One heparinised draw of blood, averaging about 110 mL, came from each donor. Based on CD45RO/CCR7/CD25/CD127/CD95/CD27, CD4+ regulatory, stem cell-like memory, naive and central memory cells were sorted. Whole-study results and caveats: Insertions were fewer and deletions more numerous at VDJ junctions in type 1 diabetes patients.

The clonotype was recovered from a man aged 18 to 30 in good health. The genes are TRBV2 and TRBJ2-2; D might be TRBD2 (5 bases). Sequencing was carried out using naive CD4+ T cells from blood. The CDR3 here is CASRAGYTGELFF. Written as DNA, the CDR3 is TGTGCCAGCAGGGCGGGTTACACCGGGGAGCTGTTTTTT.